This T cell receptor beta chain was captured in a study of beta chain features in type 1 diabetes. Study summary: Age, gender, cell numbers and subset yield matched between patients and controls.

This clone was observed a handful of times. No antigen is known for it. The CDR3 length is 11 residues. Germline V gene lookup returns CDR1 DFQATT and CDR2 SNEGSKA (reference sequence). V dropped 3 bases and J dropped 5 bases, with 7 bases sitting between them. Sequencing targeted expressed TCRB transcripts, as all isolated RNA had been reverse transcribed. Sequencing of naive, central memory and regulatory T cell samples gave an average of approximately 3.3 million reads. TCRdb's table, derived via immunoSEQ multiplex PCR, lists solely in-frame clones and lacks some. The sample shows 230,000 or so clones, approximately 16% of them seen only once. The study's findings and limits: Among all four CD4+ subsets, Type 1 diabetes patients had TCRB CDR3s that were moderately but significantly shorter.

Central memory, naive, regulatory and stem cell-like memory CD4+ cells were sorted by CD45RO/CCR7/CD25/CD127/CD95/CD27. The J gene is TRBJ1-2, the V gene TRBV20-1; D is ambiguous. The receptor was derived from a man between 25 and 39 years old with type 1 diabetes. The source material was naive CD4+ T cells from blood. CDR3 sequence reads: CSASTAYGYTF. Written as DNA, the CDR3 is TGCAGTGCTAGTACAGCTTATGGCTACACCTTC.